This T cell receptor (beta chain) comes out of a study of CXCR3-negative and CXCR3-positive naive CD8 T cells. Cells that were CD45RO-CCR7+CD27+CD95- constituted naive CD8+ T cells. Of note for this clonotype: What it binds is unknown.

cDNA libraries for TRB were generated by 5' RACE incorporating UMI labels. One entry per CDR3 protein, without DNA, is what TCRdb gives after re-calling the 5' RACE reads. Its table records more than 50,000 distinct CDR3 sequences. Regarding the study as a whole: Comparably high diversity marked both naive subsets, whereas memory CD8+ cells had much lower diversity. TRB CDR3 hydrophobicity was greater in CXCR3-positive naive cells than in CXCR3-negative naive cells.

This CDR3 has 14 residues. CDR1 is MDHEN, CDR2 SYDVKM, per germline. V is TRBV28 and J is TRBJ2-5; TCRdb's D call, TRBD1, is unchecked because there is no DNA. Sequences were obtained from naive CXCR3- CD8+ T cells from blood. Documented subset: CD45RO-CCR7+CD27+CD95- naive CD8+ T cells lacking CXCR3 (TNR3-). The receptor comes from a human donor in good health. Some clones in this sample may be carry-over from other donors' samples. Here the CDR3 reads CASSFPLDPGQEYF.